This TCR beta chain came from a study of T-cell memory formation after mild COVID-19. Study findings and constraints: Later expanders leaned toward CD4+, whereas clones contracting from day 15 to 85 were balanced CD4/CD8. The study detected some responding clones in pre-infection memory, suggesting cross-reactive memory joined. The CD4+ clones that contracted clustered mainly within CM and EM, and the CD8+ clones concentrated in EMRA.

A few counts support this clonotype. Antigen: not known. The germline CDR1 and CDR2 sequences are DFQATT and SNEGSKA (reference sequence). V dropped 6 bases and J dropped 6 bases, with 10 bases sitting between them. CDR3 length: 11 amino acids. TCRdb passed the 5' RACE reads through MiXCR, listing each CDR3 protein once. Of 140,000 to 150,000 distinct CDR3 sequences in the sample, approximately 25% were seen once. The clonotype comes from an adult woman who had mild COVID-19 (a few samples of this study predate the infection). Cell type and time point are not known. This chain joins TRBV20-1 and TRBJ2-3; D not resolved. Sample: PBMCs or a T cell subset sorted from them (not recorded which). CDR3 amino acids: CSARGMDTQYF. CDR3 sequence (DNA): TGCAGTGCCCGCGGCATGGATACGCAGTATTTT.